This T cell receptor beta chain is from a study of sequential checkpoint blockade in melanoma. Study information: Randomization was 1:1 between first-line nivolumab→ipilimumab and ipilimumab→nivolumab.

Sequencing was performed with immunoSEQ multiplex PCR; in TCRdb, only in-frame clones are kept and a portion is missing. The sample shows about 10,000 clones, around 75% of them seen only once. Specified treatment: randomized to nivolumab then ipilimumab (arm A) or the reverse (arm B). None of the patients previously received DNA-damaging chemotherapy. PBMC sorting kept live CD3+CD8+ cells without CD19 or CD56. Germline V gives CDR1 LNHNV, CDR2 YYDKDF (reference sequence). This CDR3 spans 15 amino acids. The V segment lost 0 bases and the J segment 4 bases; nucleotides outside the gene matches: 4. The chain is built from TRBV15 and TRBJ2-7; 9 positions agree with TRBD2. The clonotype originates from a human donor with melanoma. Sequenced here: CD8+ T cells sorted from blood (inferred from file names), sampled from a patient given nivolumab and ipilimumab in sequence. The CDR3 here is CATSRDFSGSYEQYF. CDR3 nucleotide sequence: TGTGCCACCAGCAGAGATTTTAGCGGGAGTTACGAGCAGTACTTC.